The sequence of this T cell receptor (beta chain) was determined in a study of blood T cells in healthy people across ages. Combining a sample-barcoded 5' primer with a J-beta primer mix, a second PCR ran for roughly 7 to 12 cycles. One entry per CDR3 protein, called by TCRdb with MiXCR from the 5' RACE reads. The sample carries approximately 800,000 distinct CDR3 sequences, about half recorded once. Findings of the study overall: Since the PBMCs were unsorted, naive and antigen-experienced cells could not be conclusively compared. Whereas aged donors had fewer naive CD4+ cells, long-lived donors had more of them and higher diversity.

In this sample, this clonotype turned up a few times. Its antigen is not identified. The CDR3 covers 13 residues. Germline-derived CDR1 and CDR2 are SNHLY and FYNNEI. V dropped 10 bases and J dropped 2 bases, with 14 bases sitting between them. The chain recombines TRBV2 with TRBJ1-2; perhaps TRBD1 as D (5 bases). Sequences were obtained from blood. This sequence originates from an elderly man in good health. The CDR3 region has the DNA TGTGCCACCACCTCCGGGGCCAACTATGGCTACACCTTC. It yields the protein CATTSGANYGYTF.